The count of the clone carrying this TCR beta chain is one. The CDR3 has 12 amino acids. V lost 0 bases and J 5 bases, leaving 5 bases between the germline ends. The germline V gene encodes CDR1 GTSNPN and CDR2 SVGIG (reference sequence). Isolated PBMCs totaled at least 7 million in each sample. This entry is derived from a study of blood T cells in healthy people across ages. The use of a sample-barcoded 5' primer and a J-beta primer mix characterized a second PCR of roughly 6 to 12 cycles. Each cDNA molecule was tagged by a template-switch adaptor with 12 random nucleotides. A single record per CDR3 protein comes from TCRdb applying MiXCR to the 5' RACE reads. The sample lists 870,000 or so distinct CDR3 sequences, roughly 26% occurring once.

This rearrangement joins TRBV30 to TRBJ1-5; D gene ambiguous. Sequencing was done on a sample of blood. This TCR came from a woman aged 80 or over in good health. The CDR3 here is CAWSVTDQPQHF. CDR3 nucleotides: TGTGCCTGGAGTGTAACGGATCAGCCCCAGCATTTT. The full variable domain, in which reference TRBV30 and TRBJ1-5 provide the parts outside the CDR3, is SQTIHQWPATLVQPVGSPLSLECTVEGTSNPNLYWYRQAAGRGLQLLFYSVGIGQISSEVPQNLSASRPQDRQFILSSKKLLLSDSGFYLCAWSVTDQPQHFGDGTRLSIL.